This T cell receptor beta chain is from a study of blood T cell repertoires in COVID-19. For recovered donors of Cohort 3, there were two negative PCRs, clearance, or symptom resolution. The table came from immunoSEQ multiplex PCR; TCRdb's copy has only in-frame clones and leaves some out. The profile shows some 300,000 clones, 85% to 90% of them singletons. The receptor was isolated from a woman in her twenties or thirties who had recovered from COVID-19. Material for sequencing was PBMCs or T cells enriched from blood (not recorded which).

CDR3 amino acids: CASSQADRLLGTGELFF. The CDR3 DNA reads TGTGCCAGCAGCCAAGCGGACAGGCTGCTTGGCACCGGGGAGCTGTTTTTT. The V and J genes are TRBV4-2 and TRBJ2-2, with 7 bases matching TRBD1. J gave up 4 bases and V 1 base, and 9 bases lay outside the gene matches. The CDR3 covers 17 residues. Germline CDR1 is LGHNA and CDR2 is YNFKEQ.